These 7 T cell receptor beta chains came from one sample sequenced in a study of cytomegalovirus exposure and HLA in healthy donors. Primers for the PCR totalled 60 Vbeta and 13 Jbeta. Measured with immunoSEQ multiplex PCR; TCRdb has only the in-frame clones, and not every one. Of over 150,000 clones in the sample, roughly 80% were seen once. Material: PBMCs. Receptor source: a girl under 10 years old in good health and CMV-seropositive.

The rearrangement links TRBV27 to TRBJ2-3, with D tentatively TRBD1 (5 bases). Germline CDR1 is MNHEY and CDR2 is SMNVEV (reference sequence). The ends were cut back, 2 bases at V and 3 bases at J, with 6 bases in the middle. The CDR3 consists of 13 residues. CDR3 nucleotides: TGTGCCAGCAGTTTAGACAGAACAGATACGCAGTATTTT. This gives the protein CASSLDRTDTQYF.

The CDR3 protein is CASSFSRGSSQPQHF. Written as DNA, the CDR3 is TGTGCCAGCAGTTTCTCAAGGGGTTCCAGTCAGCCCCAGCATTTT. This sequence joins TRBV27 and TRBJ1-5; the D gene is possibly TRBD1 (5 bases). Trimming pared 3 bases from V and 6 bases from J, leaving 15 bases between. Germline CDR1 reads MNHEY; CDR2 reads SMNVEV (reference sequence). The CDR3 length is 15 residues.

This chain uses TRBV27 with TRBJ2-4, with a weak D call TRBD1 (5 bases). The CDR3 consists of 17 residues. V was clipped by 5 bases and J by 0 bases, with 17 bases between them. CDR1 and CDR2 (germline): MNHEY, SMNVEV (reference sequence). CDR3 nucleotide sequence: TGTGCCAGCAGTCCTACTCCTAACGACAGAGCCAAAAACATTCAGTACTTC. It is translated as CASSPTPNDRAKNIQYF.

The chain employs TRBV10-2 and TRBJ2-3, with 12 bases aligning to TRBD2. CDR3 length: 15 residues. V dropped 3 bases and J dropped 10; count of bases not matched to a gene: 8. Germline-derived CDR1 and CDR2 are WSHSY and SAAADI. CDR3 sequence (DNA): TGCGCCAGCAGTGAAGTTTTGGGACTAGCGGGCGCGCAGTATTTT. Its translation: CASSEVLGLAGAQYF.

The V gene is TRBV28, the J gene TRBJ2-2, with D perhaps TRBD2 (6 bases). CDR1 is MDHEN and CDR2 is SYDVKM in the germline V gene. Trimming left V 2 bases short and J 2 bases short, with 21 bases between. This CDR3 contains 19 residues. The CDR3 protein is CASSLGRRVPWVNTGELFF. CDR3 nucleotides: TGTGCCAGCAGTTTAGGGAGGCGGGTCCCCTGGGTAAACACCGGGGAGCTGTTTTTT.

The rearrangement links TRBV6-5 to TRBJ1-2; no firm D call. The CDR3 is 11 amino acids. Germline V gene lookup returns CDR1 MNHEY and CDR2 SVGAGI. V shed 6 bases and J shed 8 bases, with 10 bases lying between them. The chain's CDR3 is CASRSLMGYTF. Here the CDR3 DNA reads TGTGCCAGCAGGTCTCTAATGGGCTACACCTTC.

The chain couples TRBV19 to TRBJ2-1, with D unclear. CDR3 length: 15 amino acids. Germline values: CDR1 LNHDA, CDR2 SQIVND (reference sequence). Trimming left V 3 bases short and J 5 bases short, with 14 bases between. As DNA, the CDR3 is TGTGCCAGTAGTATTGGCGCGGCCGGAGACAATGAGCAGTTCTTC. This encodes CASSIGAAGDNEQFF.